This TCR beta chain was sequenced during a study of preoperative IRX-2 immunotherapy in early breast cancer. Trimming took off 1 base at V and 3 bases at J, with 13 bases between the two ends. CDR1 and CDR2 (germline): MNHNS, SASEGT. The CDR3 runs 16 residues. Treatment noted: preoperative locoregional IRX-2 cytokine immunotherapy. This phase Ib study tested locoregional IRX-2 cytokine immunotherapy given before surgery. Profiled with immunoSEQ multiplex PCR; TCRdb holds only in-frame clones, not every one. The sample holds over 25,000 clones, approximately 77% seen once. This TCR was sampled from a human donor with breast cancer. The chain couples TRBV6-1 to TRBJ1-5; D gene unclear. The sample consisted of lymph node tissue, taken after IRX-2 immunotherapy. The CDR3 nucleotides are TGTGCCAGCAGTGAAGAAGAGGCGTCCTACAATCAGCCCCAGCATTTT. It is translated as CASSEEEASYNQPQHF.